The 2 T cell receptor beta chains in this list originate from one sample, sequenced in a study of T cells after yellow fever vaccination. TCRdb processed the 5' RACE reads anew with MiXCR; each CDR3 protein has one entry. The sample has approximately 180,000 distinct CDR3 sequences; approximately 6.2% are singletons. The material was CD4+ T cells sorted from PBMCs, obtained on the day of the first yellow fever vaccination. The origin of the receptors is a man between 18 and 35 years old who received the YFV17D yellow fever vaccine.

This clonotype has at least ten counts. The genes are TRBV5-1 and TRBJ1-3; no definite D call. The CDR3 loop spans 14 amino acids. Trimming cost V 4 bases and J 8 bases, with 16 bases left between them. CDR1 is SGHRS, CDR2 YFSETQ, per germline. CDR3 amino acids: CASSLGRKGDTIYF. CDR3 sequence (DNA): TGCGCCAGCAGCCTGGGTCGAAAGGGAGACACCATATATTTT.

The table lists this clonotype with a few counts. The CDR3, as DNA: TGTGCCAGCTCCTTTCGCGGGGACGTAAATCAGCCCCAGCATTTT. Protein product: CASSFRGDVNQPQHF. The rearrangement links TRBV27 to TRBJ1-5, with D possibly matching TRBD1 (5 bases). This CDR3 spans 15 amino acids. Germline V CDR1 and CDR2: MNHEY, SMNVEV (reference sequence). Trimming shortened V by 8 bases and J by 4 bases, and 18 bases separated the two germline ends.